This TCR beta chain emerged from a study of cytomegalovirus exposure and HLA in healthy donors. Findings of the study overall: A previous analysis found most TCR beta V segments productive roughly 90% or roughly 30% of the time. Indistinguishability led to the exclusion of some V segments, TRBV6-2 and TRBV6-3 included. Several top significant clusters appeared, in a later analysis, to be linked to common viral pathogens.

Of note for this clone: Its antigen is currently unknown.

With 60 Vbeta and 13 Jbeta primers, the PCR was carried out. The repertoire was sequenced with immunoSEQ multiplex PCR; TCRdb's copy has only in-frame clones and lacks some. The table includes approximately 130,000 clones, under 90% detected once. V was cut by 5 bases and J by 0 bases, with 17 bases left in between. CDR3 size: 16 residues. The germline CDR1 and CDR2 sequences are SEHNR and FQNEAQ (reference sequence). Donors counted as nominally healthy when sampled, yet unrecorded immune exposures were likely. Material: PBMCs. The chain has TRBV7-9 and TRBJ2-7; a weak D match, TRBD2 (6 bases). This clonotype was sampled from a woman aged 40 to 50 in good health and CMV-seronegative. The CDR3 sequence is CASSRGTALRSYEQYF. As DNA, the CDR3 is TGTGCCAGCAGCCGCGGGACGGCCCTCCGCTCCTACGAGCAGTACTTC.